This entry features one T cell receptor beta chain sequence. Its antigen is unidentified. This specimen comes from a study of Ad26.COV2.S vaccination and SARS-CoV-2 variants. Study-wide results and limits: Total T cell responses may have been underestimated by the TCR breadth and depth analyses.

Profiled with immunoSEQ multiplex PCR; TCRdb holds only in-frame clones, not every one. The profile shows more than 300,000 clones, about 87% of them singletons. Trimming removed 6 bases at V and 1 base at J, with 12 bases between. The CDR3 extends over 14 amino acids. Germline CDR1 and CDR2: SGHTA and FQGNSA. Indicated treatment: 19 received Ad26.COV2.S at low or high dose, single or two shots; 5 received placebo; per-sample allocation not given. Sampling took place 63 days after the first vaccine or placebo injection. An adult of 18-55 years in Boston served as donor. The chain employs TRBV7-2 and TRBJ2-5; D is uncertain. The clonotype comes from a person between 18 and 65 years old who received the Ad26.COV2.S COVID-19 vaccine or a placebo. The material was peripheral blood, obtained in a trial of Ad26.COV2.S vaccine versus placebo. CDR3 amino acids: CASSLVRFQETQYF. The CDR3, as DNA: TGTGCCAGCAGTCTCGTTCGGTTCCAAGAGACCCAGTACTTC.